Below, one T cell receptor beta chain is given with its context. In its sample, this clone was seen a few times. No antigen is known for it. No qualities accompany the bases; no much larger clone lies one base away. The record originates from a study of beta chain features in type 1 diabetes (dated by TCRdb to 2016 to 2019). In terms of the full investigation: Mean age, gender distribution, total cell number and subset yield were not different between patients and healthy donors. The study compared the TCRB repertoires of sorted circulating CD4+ T cell subsets in recently diagnosed type 1 diabetes patients with those in matched healthy donors. A total of roughly 110 million sorted cells were examined across all samples, and the number of cells per subset was strongly correlated with RNA yield. Whereas all 30 or so donors provided naive and central memory subsets, regulatory and stem cell-like memory subsets were isolated from just 8 patients and about eight healthy donors. General findings and caveats noted by the study authors: Because cDNA was sequenced instead of genomic DNA, highly expressing activated cells could be over-represented, though the groups showed no difference in activation or CD3 levels. Only small numbers of individuals were included in the HLA sub-analyses, which left unresolved whether HLA type had any influence on TCRB rearrangement. Type 1 diabetes patients showed a moderate but significant shortening of TCRB CDR3 length in all four CD4+ subsets. Naive, central memory and regulatory TCRB repertoires appeared to be more similar among patients than among healthy donors. Patients with type 1 diabetes made fewer insertions and deleted more nucleotides at VDJ recombination sites, implying thymic rearrangement abnormalities. PCR might favor shorter templates, but patient and control samples were amplified and corrected together, so any skew would affect both groups equally.

V is reduced by 0 bases and J by 7 bases, leaving a spacing of 10 bases between them. Per the germline V gene (reference sequence), GTSNPN is the CDR1 and SVGIG is the CDR2. Reading from cysteine to phenylalanine, the CDR3 counts 13 amino acids. Just the 39-base CDR3 DNA is kept, in frame starting at base 1. The entire amount of isolated RNA was reverse transcribed using the High Capacity cDNA Reverse Transcription Kit, so the sequenced TCRB transcripts were expressed ones. Deep immunoSEQ sequencing was performed on naive, central memory and regulatory T cell samples, with an average of around 3.4 million total reads per sample. Sorted cells were lysed in RLT buffer, and RNA was extracted using DNase-treated RNeasy Micro or Mini kits according to cell number. Each cell subset was processed separately to prevent cross-contamination, with patient and healthy donor samples processed together. The immunoSEQ multiplex PCR was used to amplify TCRB sequences from cDNA, generating 87-bp fragments that spanned the CDR3 region. Sequencing of the amplicons was done on the Illumina HiSeq platform. Concerning the study's data processing: PCR bias was computationally corrected using synthetic template baselines, reads within Hamming distance 2 were collapsed, and singletons that could not be merged were discarded. Reads were aligned against IMGT to assign V, D and J genes, CDR3 length and insertions or deletions at six rearrangement sites. Within each subset, clonotype counts were normalized to the number of sorted cells before true diversity and Gini coefficients were calculated with the tcR R package. Repertoire sharing was quantified using the overlap coefficient calculated on TCRB nucleotide sequences. As a proxy for the pre-selection repertoire, out-of-frame TCRB sequences from naive cells were analyzed. In its TCRdb copy, this immuneACCESS table keeps in-frame sequences only and misses some clones. Where compared with another copy, unresolved V genes explain less than half of these, and the others have no known cause. That table furnishes V, J and clone size, whereas the DNA furnished D and trimming. For this sample the table gives a few hundred thousand clones, of which about 9.3% were detected only once. Just under 0.035% of the sample rests with the top ten.

From each donor, a single peripheral blood sample of around 120 mL on average was drawn into heparinised tubes. A BD FACSAria II was used to sort naive, central memory, regulatory and stem cell-like memory CD4+ T cells with a panel that included CD45RO, CCR7, CD25, CD127, CD95 and CD27. All sorted populations exceeded 98% purity. PBMCs were isolated immediately by Lymphoprep density gradient centrifugation and stained directly without culture. To minimize batch effects, samples were stained and sorted in pairs, one healthy donor with one patient per experiment. This sequence uses TRBV30 and TRBJ1-5; the D segment cannot be called with confidence. The source of this sequence is a woman aged 18-29 years in good health. Sequencing used naive CD4+ T cells from blood. Per the publication, the cell subset or site label means: true naive CD4+ T cells. The base sequence is TGTGCCTGGAGTGTGGCGGGAGAACAGCCCCAGCATTTT. Translated, it gives CAWSVAGEQPQHF.